Described below is a single TCR beta chain sequence and its context. The sample belongs to a study of T cells after yellow fever vaccination. Study overall: Fractions with few cells were prepared using SMART-Seq v4 Ultra Low Input.

Germline V gene data show CDR1 as LGHDT and CDR2 as YNNKEL (reference sequence). V was cut by 8 bases and J by 6 bases, with 25 bases left in between. This CDR3 is built from 16 residues. Universal primer sites and UMIs were introduced during 5'RACE template-switching synthesis of TCR cDNA. TCRdb re-called the 5' RACE reads through MiXCR, storing one row per CDR3 protein. The sample shows approximately 110,000 distinct CDR3 sequences, under 8.5% of them seen only once. The starting material was CD4+ T cells sorted from PBMCs, obtained 10 days after the first yellow fever vaccination. The clonotype comes from a man between 18 and 35 years old who received the YFV17D yellow fever vaccine. V usage is TRBV3-1 and J usage is TRBJ1-2, with D possibly being TRBD1 (6 bases). CDR3 coding DNA: TGTGCCAGCTCCAAGCAGGTTTCGTGGACAGTCAATGGCTACACCTTC. Translation gives CASSKQVSWTVNGYTF.